This TCR beta chain was identified during a study of OX40 agonist ivuxolimab in advanced cancers. Libraries were prepared by immunoSEQ multiplex PCR; TCRdb keeps only in-frame clonotypes and omits some of them. The repertoire consists of roughly 93,000 clones, with about 80% occurring once and the leading ten covering about 5.8%. Per germline, CDR1 ENHRY and CDR2 SYGVKD. There are 16 residues in the CDR3. Unmatched junction bases numbered 10, after V lost 2 bases and J lost 5 bases. The chain couples TRBV10-3 to TRBJ1-1; TRBD1 aligns across 8 bases. The source was CD4+ or CD8+ T cells sorted from blood, collected in a trial of the OX40 agonist ivuxolimab. This clonotype was obtained from an adult with an advanced solid tumor such as melanoma, head and neck, liver or kidney cancer. DNA for the CDR3: TGTGCCATCAGTGAGATGGGACAGGCTTTAGGAACTGAAGCTTTCTTT. Amino acid sequence: CAISEMGQALGTEAFF.